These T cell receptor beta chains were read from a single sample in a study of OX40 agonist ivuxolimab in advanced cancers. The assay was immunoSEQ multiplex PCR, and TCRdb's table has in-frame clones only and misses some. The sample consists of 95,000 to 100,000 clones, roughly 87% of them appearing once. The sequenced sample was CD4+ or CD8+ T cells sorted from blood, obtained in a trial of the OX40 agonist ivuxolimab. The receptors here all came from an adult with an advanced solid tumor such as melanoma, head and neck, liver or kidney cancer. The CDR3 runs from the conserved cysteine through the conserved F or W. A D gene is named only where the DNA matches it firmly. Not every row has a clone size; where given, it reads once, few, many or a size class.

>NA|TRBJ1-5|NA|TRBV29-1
TGCAGCGTTGGGGACCTAGCGGGTCAGCCCCAGCATTTT
CSVGDLAGQPQHF
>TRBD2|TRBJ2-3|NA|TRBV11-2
TGTGCCAGCAGCCCGTGGCTTGTGACTAGCGGTACAGATACGCAGTATTTT
CASSPWLVTSGTDTQYF
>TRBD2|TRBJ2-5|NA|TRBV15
TGTGCCACCAGCAACTCCGGGCGGGAGGAGGAAGAGACCCAGTACTTC
CATSNSGREEEETQYF
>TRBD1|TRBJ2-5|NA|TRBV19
TGTGCCAGTAGAGTGCGACAGGGGTTTGAGACCCAGTACTTC
CASRVRQGFETQYF
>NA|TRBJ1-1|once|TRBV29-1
TGCAGCGTTGTTGCACATTTGAACACTGAAGCTTTCTTT
CSVVAHLNTEAFF
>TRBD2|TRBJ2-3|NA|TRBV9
TGTGCCAGCAGCGTAGCGGGAGGGCCTAATACGCAGTATTTT
CASSVAGGPNTQYF
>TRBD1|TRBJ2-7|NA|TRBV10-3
TGTGCCATCAGTGAAGGGACAGGGGCGGCCTACGAGCAGTACTTC
CAISEGTGAAYEQYF
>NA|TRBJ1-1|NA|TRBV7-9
TGTGCCAGCAGCGCTCTCGCGGCGAACACTGAAGCTTTCTTT
CASSALAANTEAFF
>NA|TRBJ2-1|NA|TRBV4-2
TGTGCCAGCAGCCAAGGGAGGGACAGTTACAATGAGCAGTTCTTC
CASSQGRDSYNEQFF
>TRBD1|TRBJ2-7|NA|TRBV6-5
TGTGCCAGCAGAGCGGTGACAGGGGGAACCTACGAGCAGTACTTC
CASRAVTGGTYEQYF
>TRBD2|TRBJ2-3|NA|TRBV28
TGTGCCAGCAGATCCGGGACTACGCACGGGAATACGCAGTATTTT
CASRSGTTHGNTQYF
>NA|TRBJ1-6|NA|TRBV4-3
TGCGCCAGCAGCCAGGGACCGGGACCCCTCCACTTT
CASSQGPGPLHF
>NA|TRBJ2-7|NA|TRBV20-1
TGCAGTGCTAGAGCTGGGTACGAGCAGTACTTC
CSARAGYEQYF
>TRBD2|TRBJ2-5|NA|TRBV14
TGTGCCAGCAGCCAAGGACTAGCGGGAGGGGAGACCCAGTACTTC
CASSQGLAGGETQYF
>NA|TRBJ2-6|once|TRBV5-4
TGTGCCAGCAGGCGGGTCTCTGGGGCCAACGTCCTGACTTTC
CASRRVSGANVLTF
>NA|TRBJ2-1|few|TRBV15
TGTGCCACCAGCAGAGATCAACCGGGAGATCCCTACAATGAGCAGTTCTTC
CATSRDQPGDPYNEQFF
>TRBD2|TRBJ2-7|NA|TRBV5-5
TGTGCCAGCAGCCCTCAAACAGGACTAGCGTCGGGGGAGCAGTACTTC
CASSPQTGLASGEQYF
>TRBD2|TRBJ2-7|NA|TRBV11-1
TGTGCCAGCAGCCCCCGCCCTAGCGGGAGGGCCCACGAGCAGTACTTC
CASSPRPSGRAHEQYF
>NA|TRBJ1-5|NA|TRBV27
TGTGCCAGCAGTCAAGCCGGGGGTCTTAGTCAGCCCCAGCATTTT
CASSQAGGLSQPQHF
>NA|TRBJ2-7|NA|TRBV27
TGTGCCAGCAGTTTAGGCGGCGGCTTCTCCTACGAGCAGTACTTC
CASSLGGGFSYEQYF
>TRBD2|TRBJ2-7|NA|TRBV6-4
TGTGCCAGCAGAGCGGGACTAGCGGCCTCCTACGAGCAGTACTTC
CASRAGLAASYEQYF
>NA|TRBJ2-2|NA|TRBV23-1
TGCGCCAGCAGTCAATTTAGCGGCAACACCGGGGAGCTGTTTTTT
CASSQFSGNTGELFF
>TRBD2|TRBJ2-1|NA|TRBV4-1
TGCGCCAGCAGCTCACGACTAGCGGGTGAATACAATGAGCAGTTCTTC
CASSSRLAGEYNEQFF
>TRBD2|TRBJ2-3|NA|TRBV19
TGTGCCAGTAGTATTAGCGGGAGTACAGATACGCAGTATTTT
CASSISGSTDTQYF
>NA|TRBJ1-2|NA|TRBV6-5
TGTGCCAGCAGTTACTCGAACACCTATGGCTACACCTTC
CASSYSNTYGYTF
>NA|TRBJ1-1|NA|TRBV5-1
TGCGCCAGCAGCCCCGGGGGCGGGGGCACTGAAGCTTTCTTT
CASSPGGGGTEAFF
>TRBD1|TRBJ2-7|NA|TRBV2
TGTGCCACCGCGACAGGGGGCTACGAGCAGTACTTC
CATATGGYEQYF
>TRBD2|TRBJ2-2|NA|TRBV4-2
TGTGCCAGCAGCCAACCTAGGGCTGGCGCGGGAGGCTCGGCCGGGGAGCTGTTTTTT
CASSQPRAGAGGSAGELFF
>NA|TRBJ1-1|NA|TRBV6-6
TGTGCCAGCCGTTACGGCGGGGGTCGGGTGAACACTGAAGCTTTCTTT
CASRYGGGRVNTEAFF
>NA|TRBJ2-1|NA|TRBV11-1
TGTGCCAGCAGCCCCCGGGTAGCGGCCATCGGGCGGGAGCAGTTCTTC
CASSPRVAAIGREQFF
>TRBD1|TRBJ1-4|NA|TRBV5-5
TGTGCCAGCAGCGAATACAGGGGTTACAATGAAAAACTGTTTTTT
CASSEYRGYNEKLFF
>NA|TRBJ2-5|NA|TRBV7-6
TGTGCCACTACACTATTTAGCGGAGCCCAAGAGACCCAGTACTTC
CATTLFSGAQETQYF
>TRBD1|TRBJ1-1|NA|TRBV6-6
TGTGCCAGCAGTTATGGACAGGGGAACACTGAAGCTTTCTTT
CASSYGQGNTEAFF
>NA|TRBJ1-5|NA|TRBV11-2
TGTGCCAGCAGCCTGGGACCGGCTTATCAGCCCCAGCATTTT
CASSLGPAYQPQHF
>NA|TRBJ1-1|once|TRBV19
TGTGCCAGTAGTAGCTGGGTAACGGGTTCGACTGAAGCTTTCTTT
CASSSWVTGSTEAFF
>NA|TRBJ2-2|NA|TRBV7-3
TGTGCCAGCAGCCCCGTACGTTCCGGGGAGCTGTTTTTT
CASSPVRSGELFF
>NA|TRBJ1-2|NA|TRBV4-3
TGCGCCAGCAGCCAAGAGGACAGAGGCAACTATGGCTACACCTTC
CASSQEDRGNYGYTF
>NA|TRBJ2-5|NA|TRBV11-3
TGTGCCAGCAGCTTATTTGGGGAGCGGTACCAAGAGACCCAGTACTTC
CASSLFGERYQETQYF
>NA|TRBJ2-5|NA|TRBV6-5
TGTGCCAGCAGCTACCTGGGAAGGGTGACCCAGTACTTC
CASSYLGRVTQYF
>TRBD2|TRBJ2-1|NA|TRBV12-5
TGTGCTAGTGGTTTGGGGGCGGGAGGGTCCTACAATGAGCAGTTCTTC
CASGLGAGGSYNEQFF